This entry features one TCR beta chain sequence. This sample is drawn from a study of blood T cell repertoires in COVID-19. Study summary: Whether acute or convalescent, the COVID-19 samples came from the United States, Italy and Spain.

Generated by immunoSEQ multiplex PCR, the TCRdb table keeps only in-frame clones and is missing some. The sample holds over 30,000 clones; about 88% are singletons and the top ten take 60% to 70%. Per germline, CDR1 MDHEN and CDR2 SYDVKM. The V gene lost 2 bases and the J gene lost 5 bases, with 10 bases spanning the gap. The CDR3 covers 14 residues. V usage is TRBV28 and J usage is TRBJ1-5; D may be TRBD1 (6 bases). This receptor was obtained from a man aged 70 or older with acute or convalescent COVID-19. The sequenced sample consisted of peripheral blood. CDR3 DNA sequence: TGTGCCAGCAGTTTAGGGGCAGGGGATCAGCCCCAGCATTTT. This sequence encodes CASSLGAGDQPQHF.